This entry lists 3 T cell receptor beta chains sequenced from one sample in a study of T cells in Graves' hyperthyroidism and ophthalmopathy (dated by TCRdb to between 2018 and 2020). Preparation of the library involved multiplex PCR. The sequencing machine was an Illumina HiSeq 2000. The TCR beta CDR3 regions were amplified from RNA transcripts. The TCR CDR3 was subjected to a first round of RT-PCR using the HTBI primer set and the Qiagen OneStep RT-PCR kit. The public reads were quality trimmed at Q25 with fastp and then assembled into clones with MiXCR by TCRdb, keeping productive beta chains. Merged by CDR3 protein, the rows form single entries marked with the most common genes and DNA. The sample data list 300,000 to 350,000 distinct CDR3 sequences, and approximately 17% of these were observed just once. Around 34% of the sample is held by the ten biggest clonotypes. The source material was blood. The receptors were gathered from a man aged 30-40 years with Graves' hyperthyroidism.

In DNA, the CDR3 is TGTGCCAGCAGCTTAAACGAGGGGGAGACCCAGTACTTC. Its translation: CASSLNEGETQYF. The chain combines TRBV7-2 with TRBJ2-5; the D call may be TRBD1 or TRBD2 (5 bases each). Trimming left V 2 bases short and J 5 bases short, with 9 bases between. Germline V gives CDR1 SGHTA, CDR2 FQGNSA. The CDR3 sequence is 13 residues long.

This clonotype was counted at least ten times. V gene TRBV20-1 combines with J gene TRBJ1-1; D is undetermined. Germline CDR1 and CDR2: DFQATT and SNEGSKA (reference sequence). V was shortened by 5 bases and J by 0 bases, with 10 bases between the two germline ends. CDR3 length: 13 residues. The CDR3 here is CSAAGSLNTEAFF. CDR3 sequence (DNA): TGCAGTGCTGCCGGGTCCTTGAACACTGAAGCTTTCTTT.

This clonotype was seen repeatedly, ten times or more. The chain is built from TRBV5-1 and TRBJ2-7; D possibly corresponds to TRBD2 (6 bases). CDR3 length equals 14 residues. Germline CDR1 and CDR2: SGHRS and YFSETQ. Trimming took off 2 bases at V and 2 bases at J, with 11 bases between the two ends. In nucleotides, the CDR3 is TGCGCCAGCAGCTTAGGCAGGGAGGCCTACGAGCAGTACTTC. It codes for CASSLGREAYEQYF.